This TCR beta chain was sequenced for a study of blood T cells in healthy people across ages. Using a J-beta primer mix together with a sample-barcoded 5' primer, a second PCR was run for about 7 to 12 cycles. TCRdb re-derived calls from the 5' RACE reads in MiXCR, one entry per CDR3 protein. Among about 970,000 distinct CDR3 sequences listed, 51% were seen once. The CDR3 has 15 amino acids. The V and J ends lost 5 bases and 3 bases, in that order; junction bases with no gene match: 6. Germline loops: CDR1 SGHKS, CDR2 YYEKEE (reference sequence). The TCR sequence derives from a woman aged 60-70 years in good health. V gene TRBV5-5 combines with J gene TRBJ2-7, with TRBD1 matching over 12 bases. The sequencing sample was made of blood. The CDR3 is CASRGGTGGSYEQYF. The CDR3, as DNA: TGTGCCAGCAGGGGCGGGACAGGGGGCAGCTACGAGCAGTACTTC.